The T cell receptor beta chain under discussion was sequenced for a study of T-cell memory formation after mild COVID-19 (dated by TCRdb to the early 2020s). About the study as a whole: Most TCR sequence clusters were specific to one of the two donors. In a couple of donors, T-cell clones that expanded and contracted after mild COVID-19 were tracked by sequencing TCRalpha and TCRbeta repertoires over time. Two young, previously healthy adult volunteers made up the cohort, one male and one female.

Summary of the overall study and its limitations: Contracting CD4+ clones appeared mostly in the CM and EM memory subsets, whereas CD8+ clones were enriched in EMRA. SARS-CoV-2 specificity of the second-wave clones peaking on day 37 was not confirmed. Clones that contracted from day 15 to 85 showed balanced CD4/CD8 phenotypes, whereas a second wave of clones that expanded from day 15 to 37 leaned towards CD4+. Some responding clones were detected in pre-infection memory, which suggested that pre-existing cross-reactive memory T cells had joined the SARS-CoV-2 response. Only a couple of mild cases were covered in the study, and larger cohorts including severe cases with pre-infection samples were considered necessary.

In the case of this clonotype: No cognate antigen has been identified for it. No quality values exist for individual bases; no much larger clone is one base distant.

Germline trimming amounts to 7 bases on V and 5 bases on J, with 17 as the count of junction bases outside the gene matches. The CDR3 measures 18 amino acids from cysteine to phenylalanine. Only the CDR3 DNA is retained, 54 bases long and in frame from the first base. CDR1 and CDR2 were assigned from the germline V gene as MNHNS and SASEGT. PBMCs were isolated by Ficoll-Paque density gradient centrifugation. The data were produced on an Illumina NovaSeq 6000. Using 5'RACE with constant-segment primers, TCRalpha and TCRbeta cDNA libraries were constructed, with sample barcodes and unique molecular identifiers added in the process. Trizol reagent was used to extract RNA from every sample. Libraries were amplified in two PCR steps, with a second sample barcode and Illumina TruSeq adapters added in the second step. The libraries were sequenced on an Illumina NovaSeq using 2 x 150 bp paired-end reads. In the source study's methods: With migec v1.2.7, reads were demultiplexed and then collapsed into UMI-guided consensus sequences. Using mixcr v2.1.11, UMI consensuses were aligned to TRA and TRB V and J templates and then assembled into clonotypes. Expanded or contracted clonotypes were those called significant by both edgeR and NoisET, with noise models trained on biological replicates. For edgeR calls, the thresholds were a false discovery rate-adjusted p below 0.01 and a log2 fold-change of 1. PCA with hierarchical clustering of max-normalized trajectories of the 1000 most abundant clonotypes was used as exploratory dynamics analysis. Separately sequenced CD4+ and CD8+ repertoires were used to assign the CD4 or CD8 phenotype of responding clones. TCRdb trimmed the raw reads at Q25, called clones with MiXCR and kept productive beta chains. Each CDR3 protein gets just one entry, which takes the most common genes and DNA from the rows behind it. These V and J calls rely on TCRdb rather than the paper's analysis. Within this sample are about 560,000 distinct CDR3 sequences, with 15% to 20% of them counted one time only. The ten largest clonotypes hold about 7.4% of the sample.

The sample consisted of PBMCs or a T cell subset sorted from them (not recorded which). The sequence was obtained from an adult woman who had mild COVID-19 (a few samples of this study predate the infection). The sample titles of this study are shuffled in the database, so cell type and time point are left out; the donor was told from shared clones. The chain links TRBV6-1 with TRBJ1-1, and 12 junctional nucleotides match TRBD1. DNA sequence: TGTGCCAGCATTTTTCCTTCCGGGACAGGGGGCGCGTATACTGAAGCTTTCTTT. The translation is CASIFPSGTGGAYTEAFF.